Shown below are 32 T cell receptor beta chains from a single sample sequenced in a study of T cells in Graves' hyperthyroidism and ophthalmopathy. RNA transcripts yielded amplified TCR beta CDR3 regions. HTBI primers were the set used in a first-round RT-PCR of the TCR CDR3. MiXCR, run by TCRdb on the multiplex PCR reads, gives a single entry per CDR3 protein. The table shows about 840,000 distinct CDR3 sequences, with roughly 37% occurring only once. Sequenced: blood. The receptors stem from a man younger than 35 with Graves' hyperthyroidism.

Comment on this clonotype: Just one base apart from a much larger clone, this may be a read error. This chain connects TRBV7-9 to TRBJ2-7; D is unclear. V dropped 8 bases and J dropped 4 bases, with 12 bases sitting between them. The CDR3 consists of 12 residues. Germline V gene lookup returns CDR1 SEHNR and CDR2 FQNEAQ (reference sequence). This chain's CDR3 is CASWSTRYEQYF. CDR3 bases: TGTGCCAGCTGGAGCACCCGATACGAGCAGTACTTC.

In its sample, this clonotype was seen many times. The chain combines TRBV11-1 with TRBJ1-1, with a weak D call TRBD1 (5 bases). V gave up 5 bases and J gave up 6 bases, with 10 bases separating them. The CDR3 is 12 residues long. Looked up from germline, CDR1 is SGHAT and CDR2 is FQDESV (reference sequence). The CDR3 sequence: CASSPDSSEAFF. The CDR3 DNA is TGTGCCAGCAGCCCTGACAGCTCTGAAGCTTTCTTT.

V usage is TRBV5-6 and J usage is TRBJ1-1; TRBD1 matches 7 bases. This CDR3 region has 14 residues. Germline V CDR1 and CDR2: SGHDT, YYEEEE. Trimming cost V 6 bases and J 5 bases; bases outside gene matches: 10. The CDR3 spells CASKRDREGTEAFF. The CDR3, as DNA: TGTGCCAGCAAAAGAGACAGGGAAGGAACTGAAGCTTTCTTT.

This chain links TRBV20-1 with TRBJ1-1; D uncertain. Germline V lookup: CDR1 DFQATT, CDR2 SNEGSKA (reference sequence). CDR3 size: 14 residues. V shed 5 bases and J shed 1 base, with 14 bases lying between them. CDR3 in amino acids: CSALTSGQNTEAFF. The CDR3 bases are TGCAGTGCTCTGACTAGCGGCCAGAACACTGAAGCTTTCTTT.

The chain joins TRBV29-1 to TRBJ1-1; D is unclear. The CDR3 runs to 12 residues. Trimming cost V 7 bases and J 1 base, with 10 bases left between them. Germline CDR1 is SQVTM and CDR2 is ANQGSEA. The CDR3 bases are TGCAGCGCCCAGGACTGGAACACTGAAGCTTTCTTT. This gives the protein CSAQDWNTEAFF.

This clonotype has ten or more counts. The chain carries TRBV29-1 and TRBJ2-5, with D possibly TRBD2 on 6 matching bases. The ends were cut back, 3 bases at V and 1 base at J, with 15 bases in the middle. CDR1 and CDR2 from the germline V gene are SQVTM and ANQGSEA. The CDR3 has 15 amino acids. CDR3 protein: CSVEGGKTLQETQYF. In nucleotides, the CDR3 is TGCAGCGTTGAGGGCGGGAAAACCCTCCAAGAGACCCAGTACTTC.

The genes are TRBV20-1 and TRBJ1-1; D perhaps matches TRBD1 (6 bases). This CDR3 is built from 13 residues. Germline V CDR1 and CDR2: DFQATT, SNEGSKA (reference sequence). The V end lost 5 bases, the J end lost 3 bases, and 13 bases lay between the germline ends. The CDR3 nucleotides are TGCAGTGCTTACAGGGTACTTGACACTGAAGCTTTCTTT. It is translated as CSAYRVLDTEAFF.

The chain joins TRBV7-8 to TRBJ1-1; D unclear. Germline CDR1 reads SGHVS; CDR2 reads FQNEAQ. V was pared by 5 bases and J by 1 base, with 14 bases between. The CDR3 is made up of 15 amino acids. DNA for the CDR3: TGTGCCAGCAGCCAATCCCCTTGGGGGAACACTGAAGCTTTCTTT. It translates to CASSQSPWGNTEAFF.

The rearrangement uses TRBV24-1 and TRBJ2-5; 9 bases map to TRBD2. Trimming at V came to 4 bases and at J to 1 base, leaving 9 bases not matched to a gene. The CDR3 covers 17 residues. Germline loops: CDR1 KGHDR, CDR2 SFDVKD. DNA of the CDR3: TGTGCCACCAGTGACATACCGACTAGCGGCTCCCAAGAGACCCAGTACTTC. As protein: CATSDIPTSGSQETQYF.

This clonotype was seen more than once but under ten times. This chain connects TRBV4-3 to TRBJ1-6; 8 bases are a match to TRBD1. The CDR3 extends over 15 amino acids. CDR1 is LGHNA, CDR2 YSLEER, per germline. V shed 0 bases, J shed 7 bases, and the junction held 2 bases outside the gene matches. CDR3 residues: CASSQENRGNSPLHF. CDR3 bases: TGCGCCAGCAGCCAAGAAAACAGGGGGAATTCACCCCTCCACTTT.

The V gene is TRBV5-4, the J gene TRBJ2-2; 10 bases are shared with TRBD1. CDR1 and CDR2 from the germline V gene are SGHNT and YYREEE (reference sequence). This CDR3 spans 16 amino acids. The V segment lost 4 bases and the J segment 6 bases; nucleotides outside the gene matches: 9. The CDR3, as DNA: TGTGCCAGCAGCCACGGGACAGGGGAGGTCCCCGGGGAGCTGTTTTTT. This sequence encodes CASSHGTGEVPGELFF.

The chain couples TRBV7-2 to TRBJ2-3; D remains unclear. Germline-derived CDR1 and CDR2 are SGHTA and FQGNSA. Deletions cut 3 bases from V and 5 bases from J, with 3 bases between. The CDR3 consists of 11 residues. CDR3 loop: CASSFGDTQYF. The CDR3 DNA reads TGTGCCAGCAGCTTTGGAGATACGCAGTATTTT.

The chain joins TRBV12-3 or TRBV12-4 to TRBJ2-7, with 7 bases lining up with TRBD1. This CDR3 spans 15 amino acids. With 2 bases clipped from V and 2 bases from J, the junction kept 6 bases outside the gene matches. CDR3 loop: CASSLSRGSTYEQYF. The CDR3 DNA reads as TGTGCCAGCAGTTTATCCAGGGGGAGCACCTACGAGCAGTACTTC.

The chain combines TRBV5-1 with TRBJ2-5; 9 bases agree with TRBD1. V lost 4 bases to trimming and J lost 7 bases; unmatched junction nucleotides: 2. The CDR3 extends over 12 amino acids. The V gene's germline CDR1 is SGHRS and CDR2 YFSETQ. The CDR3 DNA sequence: TGCGCCAGCAGCGGGGACAGGGCGACCCAGTACTTC. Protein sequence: CASSGDRATQYF.

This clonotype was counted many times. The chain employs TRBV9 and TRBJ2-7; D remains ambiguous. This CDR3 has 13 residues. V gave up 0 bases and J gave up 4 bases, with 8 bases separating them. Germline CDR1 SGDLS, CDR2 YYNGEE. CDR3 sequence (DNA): TGTGCCAGCAGCGTAGAGGACGATTACGAGCAGTACTTC. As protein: CASSVEDDYEQYF.

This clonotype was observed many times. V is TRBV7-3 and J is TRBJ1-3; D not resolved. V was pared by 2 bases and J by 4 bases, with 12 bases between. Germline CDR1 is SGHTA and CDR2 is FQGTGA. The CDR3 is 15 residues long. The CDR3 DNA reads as TGTGCCAGCAGCTTAGAAGGAGGACTCGGAAACACCATATATTTT. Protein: CASSLEGGLGNTIYF.

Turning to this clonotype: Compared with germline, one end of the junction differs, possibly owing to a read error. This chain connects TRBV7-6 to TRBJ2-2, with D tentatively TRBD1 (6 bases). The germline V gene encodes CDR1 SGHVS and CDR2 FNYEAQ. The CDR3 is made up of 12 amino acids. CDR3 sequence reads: CASRPQGGELFF. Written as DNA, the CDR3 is TGCGCCAGCAGACCACAGGGCGGGGAGCTGTTTTTT.

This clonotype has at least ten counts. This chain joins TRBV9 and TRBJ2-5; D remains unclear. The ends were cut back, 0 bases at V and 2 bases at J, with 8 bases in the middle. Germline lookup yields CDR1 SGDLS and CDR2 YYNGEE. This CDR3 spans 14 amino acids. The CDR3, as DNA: TGTGCCAGCAGCGTAGATGTAGGACAAGAGACCCAGTACTTC. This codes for CASSVDVGQETQYF.

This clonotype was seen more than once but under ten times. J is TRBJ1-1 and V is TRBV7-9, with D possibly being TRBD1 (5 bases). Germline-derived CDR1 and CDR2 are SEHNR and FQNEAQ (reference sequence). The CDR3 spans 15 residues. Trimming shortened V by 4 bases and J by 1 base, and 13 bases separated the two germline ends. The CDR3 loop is CASSSVQETNTEAFF. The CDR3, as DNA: TGTGCCAGCAGCTCCGTACAGGAGACGAACACTGAAGCTTTCTTT. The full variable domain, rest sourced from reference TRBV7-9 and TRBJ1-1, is DTGVSQNPRHKITKRGQNVTFRCDPISEHNRLYWYRQTLGQGPEFLTYFQNEAQLEKSRLLSDRFSAERPKGSFSTLEIQRTEQGDSAMYLCASSSVQETNTEAFFGQGTRLTVV.

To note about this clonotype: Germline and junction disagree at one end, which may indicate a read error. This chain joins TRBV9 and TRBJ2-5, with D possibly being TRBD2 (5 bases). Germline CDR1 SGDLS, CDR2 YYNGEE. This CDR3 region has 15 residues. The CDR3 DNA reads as TGCGCCAGCAGTGACCCTGCCCGGGGTTTGGAGACCCAGTACTTC. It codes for CASSDPARGLETQYF. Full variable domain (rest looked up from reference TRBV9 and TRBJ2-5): DSGVTQTPKHLITATGQRVTLRCSPRSGDLSVYWYQQSLDQGLQFLIQYYNGEERAKGNILERFSAQQFPDLHSELNLSSLELGDSALYFCASSDPARGLETQYFGPGTRLLVL.

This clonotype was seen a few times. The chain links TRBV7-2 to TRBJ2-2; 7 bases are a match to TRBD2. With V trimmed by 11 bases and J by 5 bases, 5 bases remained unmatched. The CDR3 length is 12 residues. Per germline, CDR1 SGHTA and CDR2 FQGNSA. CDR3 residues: CARSGMTGELFF. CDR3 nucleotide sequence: TGTGCCCGAAGCGGGATGACCGGGGAGCTGTTTTTT.

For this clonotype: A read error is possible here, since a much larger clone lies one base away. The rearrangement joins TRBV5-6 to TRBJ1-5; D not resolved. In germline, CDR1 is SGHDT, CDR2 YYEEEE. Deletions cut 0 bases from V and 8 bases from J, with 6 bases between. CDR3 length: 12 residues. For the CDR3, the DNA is TGTGCCAGCAGCTTGGCGGAAAAGCCCCAGCATTTT. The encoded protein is CASSLAEKPQHF. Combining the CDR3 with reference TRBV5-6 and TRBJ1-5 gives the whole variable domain DAGVTQSPTHLIKTRGQQVTLRCSPKSGHDTVSWYQQALGQGPQFIFQYYEEEERQRGNFPDRFSGHQFPNYSSELNVNALLLGDSALYLCASSLAEKPQHFGDGTRLSIL.

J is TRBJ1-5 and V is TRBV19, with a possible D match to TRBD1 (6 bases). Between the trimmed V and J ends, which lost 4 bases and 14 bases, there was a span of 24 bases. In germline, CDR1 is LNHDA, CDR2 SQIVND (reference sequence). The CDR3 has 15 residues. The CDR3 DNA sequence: TGTGCCAGTAGTAACGGACAGTCAGTGGGCTCCTACGAGCATTTT. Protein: CASSNGQSVGSYEHF.

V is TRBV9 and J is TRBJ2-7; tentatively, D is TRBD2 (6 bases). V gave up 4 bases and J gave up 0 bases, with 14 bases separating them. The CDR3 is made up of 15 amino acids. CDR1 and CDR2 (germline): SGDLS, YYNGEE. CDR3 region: CASSHITTSSYEQYF. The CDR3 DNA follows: TGTGCCAGCAGCCACATTACGACTAGCTCCTACGAGCAGTACTTC.

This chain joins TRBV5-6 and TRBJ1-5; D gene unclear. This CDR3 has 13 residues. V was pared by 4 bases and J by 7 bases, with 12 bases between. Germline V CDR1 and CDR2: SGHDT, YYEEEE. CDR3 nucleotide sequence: TGTGCCAGCAGCGAAAAAACCGGGCAGCCCCAGCATTTT. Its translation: CASSEKTGQPQHF.

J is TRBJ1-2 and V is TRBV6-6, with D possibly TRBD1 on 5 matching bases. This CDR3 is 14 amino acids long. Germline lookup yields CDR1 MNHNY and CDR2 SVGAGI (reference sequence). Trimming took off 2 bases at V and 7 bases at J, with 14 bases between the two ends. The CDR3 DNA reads TGTGCCAGCAGTTACGGGTCAGGGAAGTCTGGCTACACCTTC. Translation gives CASSYGSGKSGYTF.

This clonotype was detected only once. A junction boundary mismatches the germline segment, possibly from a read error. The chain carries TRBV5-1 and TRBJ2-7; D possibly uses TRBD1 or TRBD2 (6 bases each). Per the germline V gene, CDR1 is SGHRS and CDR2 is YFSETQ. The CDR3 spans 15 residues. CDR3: CASSLGGTNTYEQYF. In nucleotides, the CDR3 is TGTGCCAGCAGCTTAGGAGGGACAAATACCTACGAGCAGTACTTC.

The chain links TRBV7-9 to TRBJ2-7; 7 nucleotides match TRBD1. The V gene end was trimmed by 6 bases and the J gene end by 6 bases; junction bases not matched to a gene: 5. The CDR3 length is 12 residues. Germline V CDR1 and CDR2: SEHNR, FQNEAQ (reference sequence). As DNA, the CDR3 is TGTGCCAGCAGTGACAGGGCGGGCGAGCAGTACTTC. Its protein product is CASSDRAGEQYF.

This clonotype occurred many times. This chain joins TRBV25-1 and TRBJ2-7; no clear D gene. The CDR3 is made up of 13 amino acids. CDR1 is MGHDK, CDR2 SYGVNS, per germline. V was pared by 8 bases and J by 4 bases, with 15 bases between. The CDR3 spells CASGHHNIYEQYF. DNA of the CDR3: TGTGCCAGCGGCCACCACAACATTTACGAGCAGTACTTC.

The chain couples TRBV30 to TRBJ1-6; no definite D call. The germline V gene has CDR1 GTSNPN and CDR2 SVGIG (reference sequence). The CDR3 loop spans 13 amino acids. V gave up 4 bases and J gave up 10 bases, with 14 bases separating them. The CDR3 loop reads CAWTRFNASPLHF. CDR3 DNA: TGTGCCTGGACCCGGTTCAACGCGTCACCCCTCCACTTT.

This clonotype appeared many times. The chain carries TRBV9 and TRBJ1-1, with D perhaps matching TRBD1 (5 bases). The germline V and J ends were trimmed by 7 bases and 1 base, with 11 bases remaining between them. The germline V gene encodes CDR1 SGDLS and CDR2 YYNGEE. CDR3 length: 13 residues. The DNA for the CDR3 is TGTGCCAGCGGGCAAGGACAGAACACTGAAGCTTTCTTT. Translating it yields CASGQGQNTEAFF.

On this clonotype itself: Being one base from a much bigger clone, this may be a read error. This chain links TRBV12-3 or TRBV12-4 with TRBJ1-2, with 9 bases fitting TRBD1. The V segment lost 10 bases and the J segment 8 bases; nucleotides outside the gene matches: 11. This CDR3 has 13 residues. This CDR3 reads CANRAQGAVGYTF. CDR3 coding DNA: TGTGCCAACAGGGCACAGGGGGCTGTGGGCTACACCTTC.